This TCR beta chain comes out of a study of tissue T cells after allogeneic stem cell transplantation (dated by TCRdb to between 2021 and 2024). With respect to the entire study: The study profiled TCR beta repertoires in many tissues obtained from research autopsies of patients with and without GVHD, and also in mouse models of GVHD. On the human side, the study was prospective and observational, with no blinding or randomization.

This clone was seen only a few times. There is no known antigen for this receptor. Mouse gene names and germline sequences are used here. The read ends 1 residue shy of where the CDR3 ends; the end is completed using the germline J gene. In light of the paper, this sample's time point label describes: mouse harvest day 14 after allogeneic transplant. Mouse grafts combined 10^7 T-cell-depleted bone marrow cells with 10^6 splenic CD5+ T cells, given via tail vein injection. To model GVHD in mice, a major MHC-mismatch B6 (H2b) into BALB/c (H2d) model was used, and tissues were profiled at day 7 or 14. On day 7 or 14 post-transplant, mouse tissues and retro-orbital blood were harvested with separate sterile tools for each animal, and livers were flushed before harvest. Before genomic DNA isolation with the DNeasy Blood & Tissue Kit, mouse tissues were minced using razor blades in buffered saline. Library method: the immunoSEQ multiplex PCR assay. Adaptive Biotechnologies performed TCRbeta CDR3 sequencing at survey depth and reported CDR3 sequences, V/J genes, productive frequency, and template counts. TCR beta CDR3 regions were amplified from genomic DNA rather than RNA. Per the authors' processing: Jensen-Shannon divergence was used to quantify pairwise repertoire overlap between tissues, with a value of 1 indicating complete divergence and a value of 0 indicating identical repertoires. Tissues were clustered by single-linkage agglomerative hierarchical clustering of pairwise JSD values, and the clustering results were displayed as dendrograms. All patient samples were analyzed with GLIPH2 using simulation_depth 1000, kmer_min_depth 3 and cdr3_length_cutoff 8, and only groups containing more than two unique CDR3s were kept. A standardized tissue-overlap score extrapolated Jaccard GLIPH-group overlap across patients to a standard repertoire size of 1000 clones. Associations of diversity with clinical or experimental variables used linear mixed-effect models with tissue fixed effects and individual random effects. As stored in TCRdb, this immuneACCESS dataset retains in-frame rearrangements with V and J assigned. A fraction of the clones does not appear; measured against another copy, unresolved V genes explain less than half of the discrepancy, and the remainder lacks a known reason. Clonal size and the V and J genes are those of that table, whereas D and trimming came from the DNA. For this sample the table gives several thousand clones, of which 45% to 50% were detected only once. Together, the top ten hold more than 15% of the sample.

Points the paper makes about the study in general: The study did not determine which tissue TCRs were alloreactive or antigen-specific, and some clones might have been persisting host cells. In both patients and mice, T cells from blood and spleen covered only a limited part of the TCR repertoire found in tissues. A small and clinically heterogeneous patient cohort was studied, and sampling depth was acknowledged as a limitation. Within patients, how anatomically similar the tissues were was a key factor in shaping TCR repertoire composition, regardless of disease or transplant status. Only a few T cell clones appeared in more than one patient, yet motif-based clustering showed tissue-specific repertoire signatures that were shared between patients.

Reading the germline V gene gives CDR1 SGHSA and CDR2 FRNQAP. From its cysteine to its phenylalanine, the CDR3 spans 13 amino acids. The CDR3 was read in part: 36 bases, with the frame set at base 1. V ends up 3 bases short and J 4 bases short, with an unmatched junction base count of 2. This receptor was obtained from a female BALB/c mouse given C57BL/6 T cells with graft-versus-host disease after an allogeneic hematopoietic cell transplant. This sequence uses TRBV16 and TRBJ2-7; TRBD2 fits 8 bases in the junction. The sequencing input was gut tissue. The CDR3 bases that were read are TGTGCAAGCAGCTTGACTGGGGCGTATGAACAGTAC. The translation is CASSLTGAYEQY. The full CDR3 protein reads CASSLTGAYEQYF.